A selection of T cell receptor beta chains follows, all from one sample in a study of STAT3 mutations in large granular lymphocyte leukemia. Only in-frame clones appear in the TCRdb table, and some are missing; sequencing was by immunoSEQ multiplex PCR. The table includes more than 1,500 clones, roughly 56% detected once. Source material: peripheral blood mononuclear cells. The receptors stem from a woman aged 70-85 years with T-cell large granular lymphocyte leukemia. Some clones in this sample may be carry-over from other donors' samples. The CDR3 runs from the conserved cysteine through the conserved F or W. A D gene is named only where the DNA matches it firmly. Rows give clone size only sometimes, using once, few, many, or a class for an expanded clone.

-	-	TRBV18	14	TRBJ1-3	CASSPRGAGNTIYF	TGTGCCAGCTCACCAAGGGGTGCTGGAAACACCATATATTTT
-	-	TRBV12-5	15	TRBJ2-7	CASGFPGPTTYEQYF	TGTGCTAGTGGTTTCCCGGGACCCACGACCTACGAGCAGTACTTC
-	-	TRBV14	13	TRBJ1-5	CASSLWDNQPQHF	TGTGCCAGCAGCCTGTGGGACAATCAGCCCCAGCATTTT
-	-	TRBV29-1	13	TRBJ1-2	CSVEDPNHYGYTF	TGCAGCGTTGAAGATCCCAACCACTATGGCTACACCTTC
-	-	TRBV30	16	TRBJ2-7	CAWSNGPDRLSYEQYF	TGTGCCTGGAGTAATGGCCCGGACCGCCTCTCCTACGAGCAGTACTTC
TRBD1	-	TRBV29-1	13	TRBJ1-2	CSAFRTGENGYTF	TGCAGCGCCTTTCGGACAGGGGAAAATGGCTACACCTTC
-	-	TRBV5-1	15	TRBJ1-2	CASSSQGGFSYGYTF	TGCGCCAGCAGCTCCCAAGGCGGGTTTAGCTATGGCTACACCTTC
-	large	TRBV6-5	16	TRBJ2-3	CASSYSVEKITDTQYF	TGTGCCAGCAGTTACTCAGTGGAAAAGATCACAGATACGCAGTATTTT
-	-	TRBV18	13	TRBJ1-1	CASSPLPGTEAFF	TGTGCCAGCTCACCACTCCCTGGAACTGAAGCTTTCTTT
TRBD1	few	TRBV9	13	TRBJ1-5	CASSLQGDQPQHF	TGTGCCAGCAGCTTACAGGGGGATCAGCCCCAGCATTTT
-	-	TRBV28	13	TRBJ1-2	CASSLVGWWGYTF	TGTGCCAGCAGTTTAGTCGGGTGGTGGGGCTACACCTTC
-	-	TRBV7-9	13	TRBJ1-2	CASSLDTPGGYTF	TGTGCCAGCAGCTTGGACACTCCGGGTGGCTACACCTTC
-	-	TRBV29-1	10	TRBJ1-2	CSVGTGSHTF	-
-	few	TRBV6-9	14	TRBJ1-5	CASSYARGNQPQHF	TGTGCCAGCAGTTATGCCAGGGGCAATCAGCCCCAGCATTTT
-	few	TRBV7-9	12	TRBJ2-7	CASSLETYEQYF	TGTGCCAGCAGCTTGGAGACCTACGAGCAGTACTTC
-	few	TRBV7-9	15	TRBJ2-7	CASSLNSPKSNEQYF	TGTGCCAGCAGCTTAAATTCCCCCAAGTCCAACGAGCAGTACTTC
-	-	TRBV30	13	TRBJ1-5	CAFTQGPNQPQHF	TGTGCCTTTACACAGGGCCCCAATCAGCCCCAGCATTTT
-	-	TRBV5-4	15	TRBJ2-5	CASSFRTGGGKTQYF	TGTGCCAGCAGCTTCAGGACAGGTGGCGGGAAGACCCAGTACTTC
TRBD2	-	TRBV7-3	14	TRBJ2-1	CASTSSGSYNEQFF	TGTGCCAGCACCTCTAGCGGCTCCTACAATGAGCAGTTCTTC
-	-	TRBV5-1	15	TRBJ1-4	CASTAEGLANEKLFF	TGCGCCAGCACGGCGGAGGGCCTAGCTAATGAAAAACTGTTTTTT
-	-	TRBV5-1	13	TRBJ1-5	CASSLVGDQPQHF	TGCGCCAGCAGCTTGGTTGGGGATCAGCCCCAGCATTTT
-	few	TRBV7-9	14	TRBJ1-5	CASSPTGWGQPQHF	TGTGCCAGCAGCCCCACAGGGTGGGGTCAGCCCCAGCATTTT
-	-	TRBV30	14	TRBJ2-6	CAWSRRSGANVLTF	TGTGCCTGGAGTCGACGCTCTGGGGCCAACGTCCTGACTTTC
-	-	TRBV7-9	12	TRBJ2-7	CASSLGTAEQYF	TGTGCCAGCAGCTTAGGGACAGCCGAGCAGTACTTC
-	-	TRBV29-1	12	TRBJ2-7	CSVEEGSYEQYF	TGCAGCGTTGAAGAGGGTTCCTACGAGCAGTACTTC
-	-	TRBV7-9	17	TRBJ1-5	CASSLELGVWSNQPQHF	TGTGCCAGCAGCTTAGAACTTGGGGTCTGGAGCAATCAGCCCCAGCATTTT
-	once	TRBV5-1	13	TRBJ1-2	CASSFRGLNGYTF	TGCGCCAGCAGCTTCCGGGGGCTGAATGGCTACACCTTC
-	once	TRBV30	16	TRBJ2-2	CAWSRGQVMNTGELFF	TGTGCCTGGAGTCGGGGGCAGGTCATGAACACCGGGGAGCTGTTTTTT
-	-	TRBV7-9	12	TRBJ2-3	CASSSESHTQYF	TGTGCCAGCAGCTCAGAGTCACATACGCAGTATTTT
-	-	TRBV5-1	16	TRBJ2-7	CASSLGTADTSYEQYF	TGCGCCAGCAGCTTGGGGACCGCGGACACCTCCTACGAGCAGTACTTC
-	few	TRBV5-1	14	TRBJ1-2	CASSLGPGAAGYTF	TGCGCCAGCAGCTTGGGTCCGGGGGCCGCTGGCTACACCTTC
TRBD1	-	TRBV27	16	TRBJ2-5	CASSLMAGGSGETQYF	TGTGCCAGCAGTTTAATGGCAGGGGGCTCAGGCGAGACCCAGTACTTC
-	-	TRBV4-1	12	TRBJ2-1	CASQPRRGEQFF	TGCGCCAGCCAGCCTCGGCGGGGTGAGCAGTTCTTC
-	-	TRBV5-1	13	TRBJ1-1	CASSLGDKGEAFF	TGCGCCAGCAGCTTGGGAGACAAGGGTGAAGCTTTCTTT
TRBD2	-	TRBV30	16	TRBJ2-3	CAWRGGTSGRTDTQYF	TGTGCCTGGCGTGGCGGGACTAGCGGGAGGACAGATACGCAGTATTTT